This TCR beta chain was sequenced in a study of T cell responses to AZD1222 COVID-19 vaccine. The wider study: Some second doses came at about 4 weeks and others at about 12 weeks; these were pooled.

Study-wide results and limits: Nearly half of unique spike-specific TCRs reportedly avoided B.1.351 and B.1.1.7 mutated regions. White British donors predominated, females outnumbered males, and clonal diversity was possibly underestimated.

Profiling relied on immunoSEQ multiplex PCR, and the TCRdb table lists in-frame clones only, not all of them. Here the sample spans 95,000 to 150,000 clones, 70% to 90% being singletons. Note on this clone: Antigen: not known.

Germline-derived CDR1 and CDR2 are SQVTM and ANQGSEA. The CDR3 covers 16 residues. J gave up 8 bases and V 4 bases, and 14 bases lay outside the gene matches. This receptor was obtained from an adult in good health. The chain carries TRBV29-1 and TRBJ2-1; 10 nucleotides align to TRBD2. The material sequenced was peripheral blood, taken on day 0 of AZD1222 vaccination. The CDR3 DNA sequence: TGCAGCGTTGCCCGGACTAGCGGAGGGCCAGGCGATGAGCAGTTCTTC. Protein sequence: CSVARTSGGPGDEQFF.